This T cell receptor beta chain was retrieved from a study of T-cell reconstitution after alpha-beta-depleted transplantation in children. Germline CDR1 reads MNHEY; CDR2 reads SVGAGI. CDR3 length equals 14 residues. Trimming removed 4 bases at V and 2 bases at J, with 11 bases between. A TCRbeta library incorporating unique molecular identifiers was prepared. TCRdb re-called the PCR reads through MiXCR, storing one row per CDR3 protein. The sample has 750,000 to 950,000 distinct CDR3 sequences, roughly 16% seen once. This clonotype was observed a handful of times. What it binds is not known. Study outcomes and limitations: At day 60, the high TCRbeta diversity found in some patients originated from recipient T cells and thymic progenitors that had survived. At around two months after transplant, the alpha-beta T cells were reportedly derived from several hundred expanded clones that came from non-depleted graft cells. T-cell numbers and diversity, one year after transplant, stemmed largely from T cells that were newly produced.

The receptor's source is a male patient younger than 18 who had a stem cell transplant for acute lymphoblastic leukemia, so the T cells may come from the graft donor. The gene calls are TRBV6-5 and TRBJ2-5; D is perhaps TRBD2 (5 bases). Sequencing was performed on PBMCs, mostly from graft donor cells, taken 360 days after TCRalphabeta/CD19-depleted stem cell transplant. CDR3 in amino acids: CASSFTEGQETQYF. The CDR3 DNA is TGTGCCAGCAGTTTCACAGAGGGACAAGAGACCCAGTACTTC.